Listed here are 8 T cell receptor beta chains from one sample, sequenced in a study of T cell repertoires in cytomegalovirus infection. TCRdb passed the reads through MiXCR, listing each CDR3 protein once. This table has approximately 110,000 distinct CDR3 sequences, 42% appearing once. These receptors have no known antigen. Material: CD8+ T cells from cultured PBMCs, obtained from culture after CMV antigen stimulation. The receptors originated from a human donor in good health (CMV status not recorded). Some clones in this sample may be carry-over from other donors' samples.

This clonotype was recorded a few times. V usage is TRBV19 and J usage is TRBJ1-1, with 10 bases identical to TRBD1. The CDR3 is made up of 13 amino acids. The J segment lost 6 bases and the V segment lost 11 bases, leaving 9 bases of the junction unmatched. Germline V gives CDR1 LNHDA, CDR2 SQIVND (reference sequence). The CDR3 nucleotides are TGTGCCGCTAGGGTGACAGGGGGCCCTGAAGCTTTCTTT. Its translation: CAARVTGGPEAFF.

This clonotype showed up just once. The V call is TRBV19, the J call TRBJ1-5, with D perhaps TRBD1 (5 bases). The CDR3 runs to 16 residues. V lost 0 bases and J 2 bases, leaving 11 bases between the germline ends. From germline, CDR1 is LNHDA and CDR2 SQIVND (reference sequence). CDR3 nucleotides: TGTGCCAGTAGTATAGAGGGAGGGGTTGGCAATCAGCCCCAGCATTTT. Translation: CASSIEGGVGNQPQHF.

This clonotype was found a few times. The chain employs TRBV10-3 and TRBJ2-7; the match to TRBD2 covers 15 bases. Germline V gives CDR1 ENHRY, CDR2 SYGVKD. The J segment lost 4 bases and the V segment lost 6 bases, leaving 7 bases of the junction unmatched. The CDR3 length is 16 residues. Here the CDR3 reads CAIRGLAGGKIYEQYF. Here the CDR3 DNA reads TGTGCCATCAGAGGACTAGCGGGGGGGAAAATATACGAGCAGTACTTC.

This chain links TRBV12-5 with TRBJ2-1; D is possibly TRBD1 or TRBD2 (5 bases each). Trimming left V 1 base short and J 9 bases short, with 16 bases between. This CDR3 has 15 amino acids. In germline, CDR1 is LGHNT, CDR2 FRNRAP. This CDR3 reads CASGLGGRGTLEQFF. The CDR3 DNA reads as TGTGCTAGTGGTTTGGGGGGACGGGGCACGCTTGAGCAGTTCTTC.

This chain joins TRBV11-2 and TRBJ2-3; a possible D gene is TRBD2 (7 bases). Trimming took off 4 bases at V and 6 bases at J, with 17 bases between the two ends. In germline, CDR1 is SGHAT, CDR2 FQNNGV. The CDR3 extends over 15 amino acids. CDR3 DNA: TGTGCCAGCAGCTCGGGGGGCGGCCCCGGGGATACGCAGTATTTT. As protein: CASSSGGGPGDTQYF.

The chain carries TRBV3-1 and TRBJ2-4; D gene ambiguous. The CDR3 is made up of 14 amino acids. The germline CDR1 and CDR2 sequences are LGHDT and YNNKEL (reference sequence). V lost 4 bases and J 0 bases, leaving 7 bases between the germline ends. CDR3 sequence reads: CASSLEIAKNIQYF. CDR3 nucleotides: TGTGCCAGCAGCCTCGAGATAGCCAAAAACATTCAGTACTTC.

The CDR3 DNA is TGCGCCAGCAGCCAAGATAGGGGGACCGGGGCCAACGTCCTGACTTTC. Encoded protein: CASSQDRGTGANVLTF. J is TRBJ2-6 and V is TRBV4-1; the D gene is possibly TRBD1 (6 bases). The germline V gene encodes CDR1 MGHRA and CDR2 YSYEKL. The CDR3 is 16 amino acids. Trimming left V 0 bases short and J 4 bases short, with 10 bases between.

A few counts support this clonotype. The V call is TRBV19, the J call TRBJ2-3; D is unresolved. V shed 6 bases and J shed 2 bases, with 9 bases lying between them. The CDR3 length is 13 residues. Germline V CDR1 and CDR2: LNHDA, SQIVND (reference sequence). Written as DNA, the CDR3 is TGTGCCAGTAGCCTGATACTCACAGATACGCAGTATTTT. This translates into CASSLILTDTQYF.